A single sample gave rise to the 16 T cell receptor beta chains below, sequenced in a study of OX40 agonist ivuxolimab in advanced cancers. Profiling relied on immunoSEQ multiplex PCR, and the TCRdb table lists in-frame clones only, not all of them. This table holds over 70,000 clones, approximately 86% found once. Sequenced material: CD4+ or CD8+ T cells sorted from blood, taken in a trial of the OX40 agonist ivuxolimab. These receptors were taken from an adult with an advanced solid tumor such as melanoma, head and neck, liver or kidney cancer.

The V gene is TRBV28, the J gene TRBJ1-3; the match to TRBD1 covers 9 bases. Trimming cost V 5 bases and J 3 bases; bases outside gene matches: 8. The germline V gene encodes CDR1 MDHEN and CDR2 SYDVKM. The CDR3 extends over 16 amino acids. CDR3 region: CASSPLGTGNGNTIYF. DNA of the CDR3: TGTGCCAGCAGTCCTCTGGGGACAGGGAATGGAAACACCATATATTTT.

The CDR3 loop reads CATSRDRAAGELFF. As DNA, the CDR3 is TGTGCCACCAGCAGAGACAGGGCTGCCGGGGAGCTGTTTTTT. The chain is built from TRBV15 and TRBJ2-2; D is possibly TRBD1 (5 bases). V dropped 0 bases and J dropped 6 bases, with 8 bases sitting between them. The CDR3 has 14 residues. Germline loops: CDR1 LNHNV, CDR2 YYDKDF (reference sequence).

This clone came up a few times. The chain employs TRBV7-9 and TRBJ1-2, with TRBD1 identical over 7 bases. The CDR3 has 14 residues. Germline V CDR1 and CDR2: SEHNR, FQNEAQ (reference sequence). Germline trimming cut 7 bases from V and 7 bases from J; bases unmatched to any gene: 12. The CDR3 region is CASIQGGGAVGYTF. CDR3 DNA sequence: TGTGCCAGCATCCAGGGAGGGGGCGCGGTTGGCTACACCTTC.

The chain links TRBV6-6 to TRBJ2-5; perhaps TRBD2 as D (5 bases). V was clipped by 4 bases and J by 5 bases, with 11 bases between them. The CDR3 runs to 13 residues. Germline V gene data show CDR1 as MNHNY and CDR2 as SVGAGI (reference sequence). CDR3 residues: CASSFSSGETQYF. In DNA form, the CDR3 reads TGTGCCAGCAGTTTCTCTTCGGGGGAGACCCAGTACTTC.

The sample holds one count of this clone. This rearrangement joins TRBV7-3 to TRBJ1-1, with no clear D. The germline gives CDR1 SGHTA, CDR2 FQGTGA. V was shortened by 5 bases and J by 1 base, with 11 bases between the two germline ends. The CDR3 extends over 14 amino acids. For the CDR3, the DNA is TGTGCCAGCAGCACAGCGGAGACGAACACTGAAGCTTTCTTT. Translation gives CASSTAETNTEAFF.

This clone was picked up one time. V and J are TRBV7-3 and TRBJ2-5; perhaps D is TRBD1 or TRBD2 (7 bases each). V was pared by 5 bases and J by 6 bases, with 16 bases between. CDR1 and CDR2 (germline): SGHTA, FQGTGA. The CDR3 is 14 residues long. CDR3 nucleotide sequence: TGTGCCAGCAGCCCAGGGGGGGGCAGGCAGACCCAGTACTTC. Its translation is CASSPGGGRQTQYF.

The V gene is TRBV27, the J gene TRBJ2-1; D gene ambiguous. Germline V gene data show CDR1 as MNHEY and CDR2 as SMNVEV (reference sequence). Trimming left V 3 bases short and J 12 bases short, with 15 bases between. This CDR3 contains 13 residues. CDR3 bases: TGTGCCAGCAGTTTCGGGCCTCTTTTGGGGCAGTTCTTC. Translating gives CASSFGPLLGQFF.

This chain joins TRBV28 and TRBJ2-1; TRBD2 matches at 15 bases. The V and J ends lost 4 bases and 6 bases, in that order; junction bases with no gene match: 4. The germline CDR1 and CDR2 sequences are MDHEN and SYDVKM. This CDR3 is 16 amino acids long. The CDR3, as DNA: TGTGCCAGCAGTTCACCGGGACTAGCGGGGGGCAATGAGCAGTTCTTC. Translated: CASSSPGLAGGNEQFF.

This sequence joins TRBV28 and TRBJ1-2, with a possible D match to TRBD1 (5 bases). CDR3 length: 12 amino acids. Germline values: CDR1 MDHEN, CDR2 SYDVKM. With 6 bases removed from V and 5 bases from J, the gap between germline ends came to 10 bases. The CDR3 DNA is TGTGCCAGCAGGAACAGGAGGTATGGCTACACCTTC. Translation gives CASRNRRYGYTF.

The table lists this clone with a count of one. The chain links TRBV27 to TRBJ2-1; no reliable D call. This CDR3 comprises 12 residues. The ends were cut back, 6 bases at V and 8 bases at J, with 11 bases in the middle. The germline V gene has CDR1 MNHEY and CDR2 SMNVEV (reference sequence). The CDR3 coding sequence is TGTGCCAGCAGCGACATTGGCGATGAGCAGTTCTTC. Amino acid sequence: CASSDIGDEQFF.

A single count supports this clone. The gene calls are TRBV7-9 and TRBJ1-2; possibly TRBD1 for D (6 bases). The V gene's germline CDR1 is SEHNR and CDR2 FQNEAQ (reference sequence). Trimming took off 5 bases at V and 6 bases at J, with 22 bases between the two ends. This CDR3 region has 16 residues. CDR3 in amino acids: CASSHQTTGFGDGYTF. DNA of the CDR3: TGTGCCAGCAGCCACCAGACAACAGGGTTCGGGGATGGCTACACCTTC.

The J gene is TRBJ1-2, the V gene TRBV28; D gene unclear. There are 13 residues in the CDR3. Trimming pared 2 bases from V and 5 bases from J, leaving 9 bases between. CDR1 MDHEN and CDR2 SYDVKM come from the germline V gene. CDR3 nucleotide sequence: TGTGCCAGCAGTTTACCGCAGGAATATGGCTACACCTTC. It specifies CASSLPQEYGYTF.

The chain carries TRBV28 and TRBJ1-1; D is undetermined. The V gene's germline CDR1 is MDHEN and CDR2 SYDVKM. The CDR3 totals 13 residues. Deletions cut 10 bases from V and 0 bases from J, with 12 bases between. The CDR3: CATHRDMNTEAFF. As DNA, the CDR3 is TGTGCCACTCACCGGGATATGAACACTGAAGCTTTCTTT.

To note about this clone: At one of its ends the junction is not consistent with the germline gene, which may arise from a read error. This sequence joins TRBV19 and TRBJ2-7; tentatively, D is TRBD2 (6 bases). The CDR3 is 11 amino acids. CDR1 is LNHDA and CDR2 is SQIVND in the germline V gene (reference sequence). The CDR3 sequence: CGTPPPYEQYF. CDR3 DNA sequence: TGCGGGACTCCCCCTCCCTACGAGCAGTACTTC.

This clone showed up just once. The CDR3 DNA sequence: TGTGCCAGCTCACCGGCGGTGGCAAGGAGCGTCTATGGCTACACCTTC. It codes for CASSPAVARSVYGYTF. J is TRBJ1-2 and V is TRBV18, with unresolved D. The CDR3 length is 16 residues. Trimming removed 3 bases from V and 4 bases from J, with 18 bases in between. Germline V gene data show CDR1 as KGHSH and CDR2 as LQKENI.

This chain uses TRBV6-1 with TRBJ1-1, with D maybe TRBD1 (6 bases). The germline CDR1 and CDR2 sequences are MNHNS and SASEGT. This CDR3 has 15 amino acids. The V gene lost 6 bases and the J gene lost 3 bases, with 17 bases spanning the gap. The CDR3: CASSALFSGDTEAFF. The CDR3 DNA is TGTGCCAGCAGCGCACTTTTTTCAGGGGACACTGAAGCTTTCTTT.